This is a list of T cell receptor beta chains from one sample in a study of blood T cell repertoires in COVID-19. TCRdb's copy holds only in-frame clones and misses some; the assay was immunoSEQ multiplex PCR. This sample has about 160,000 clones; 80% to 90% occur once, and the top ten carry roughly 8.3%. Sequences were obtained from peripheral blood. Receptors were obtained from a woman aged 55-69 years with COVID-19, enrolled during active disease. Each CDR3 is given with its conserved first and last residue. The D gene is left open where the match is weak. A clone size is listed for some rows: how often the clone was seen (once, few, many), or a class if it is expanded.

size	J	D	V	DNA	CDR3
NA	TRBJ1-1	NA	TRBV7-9	TGTGCCAGCAGCTTAGTTGGACAGCTCACTGAAGCTTTCTTT	CASSLVGQLTEAFF
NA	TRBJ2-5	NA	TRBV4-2	TGTGCCAGCAGCCAAGCAGGCCGTCCGGACCAAGAGACCCAGTACTTC	CASSQAGRPDQETQYF
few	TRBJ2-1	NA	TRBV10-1	TGCGCCAGCAGTGATCCCCCAACAGACAATGAGCAGTTCTTC	CASSDPPTDNEQFF
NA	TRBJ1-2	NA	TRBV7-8	TGTGCCAGCAGCTCTACCACTTCCGTCGGCTACACCTTC	CASSSTTSVGYTF
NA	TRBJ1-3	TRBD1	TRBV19	TGTGCCAGTAGTCCCCGACAGGGGGCCACTGGAAACACCATATATTTT	CASSPRQGATGNTIYF
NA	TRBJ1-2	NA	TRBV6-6	TGTGCCAGCAAAGGCGGGATAGCTAACTATGGCTACACCTTC	CASKGGIANYGYTF
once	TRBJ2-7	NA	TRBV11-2	TGTGCCAGCAGCTTAGCAAGGGGGATAGGCGTCGAGCAGTACTTC	CASSLARGIGVEQYF
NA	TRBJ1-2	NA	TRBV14	TGTGCCAGCAGCCAAGAAACGGACTATGGCTACACCTTC	CASSQETDYGYTF
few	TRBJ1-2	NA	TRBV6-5	TGTGCCAGCAGCCGGGGCGGGGGGGCCTATGGCTACACCTTC	CASSRGGGAYGYTF
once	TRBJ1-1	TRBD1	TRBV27	TGTGCCAGCAGTCCTAGAGGGACAGGGGAAGCTTTCTTT	CASSPRGTGEAFF
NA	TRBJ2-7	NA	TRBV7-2	TGTGCCAGCAGCTCTTTCAGGGTCTCCTACGAGCAGTACTTC	CASSSFRVSYEQYF
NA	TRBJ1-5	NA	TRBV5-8	TGTGCCAGCAGCCTCAGCAATCAGCCCCAGCATTTT	CASSLSNQPQHF